The rows below give T cell receptor beta chains drawn from one sample of a study of human thymus T cells. The repertoire was sequenced with immunoSEQ multiplex PCR; TCRdb's copy has only in-frame clones and lacks some. The sample carries roughly 60,000 clones, approximately 95% recorded once. The specimen sequenced was blood. These receptor sequences come from a boy under two years old with a congenital heart defect but otherwise immunologically healthy. Both conserved end residues are part of each CDR3. The D gene is left open where the match is weak. The size of a clone is reported for some rows only, either as once, few or many, or as a class for expanded clones.

clone size: -
D gene: TRBD1
V gene: TRBV13
J gene: TRBJ1-1
CDR3 protein: CASSLGRDRVSKAFF
CDR3 DNA: TGTGCCAGCAGCTTAGGACGGGACAGAGTGTCCAAGGCTTTCTTT

clone size: -
D gene: TRBD1
V gene: TRBV6-1
J gene: TRBJ2-7
CDR3 protein: CASSPRDRGTEQYF
CDR3 DNA: TGTGCCAGCAGTCCCCGGGACAGGGGTACCGAGCAGTACTTC

clone size: -
D gene: TRBD2
V gene: TRBV6-5
J gene: TRBJ2-3
CDR3 protein: CASRQRSGGTDTQYF
CDR3 DNA: TGTGCCAGCAGACAGCGGAGCGGGGGCACAGATACGCAGTATTTT

clone size: -
D gene: -
V gene: TRBV28
J gene: TRBJ2-3
CDR3 protein: CASSLRTTFYTQYF
CDR3 DNA: TGTGCCAGCAGTTTGCGGACTACCTTTTATACGCAGTATTTT

clone size: -
D gene: TRBD2
V gene: TRBV29-1
J gene: TRBJ2-1
CDR3 protein: CSVEYITSGSAYNEQFF
CDR3 DNA: TGCAGCGTTGAATATATCACTAGCGGGAGCGCCTACAATGAGCAGTTCTTC

clone size: -
D gene: -
V gene: TRBV2
J gene: TRBJ2-6
CDR3 protein: CASSDNLRAGANVLTF
CDR3 DNA: TGTGCCAGCAGTGACAATCTCAGGGCTGGGGCCAACGTCCTGACTTTC

clone size: -
D gene: -
V gene: TRBV4-3
J gene: TRBJ2-5
CDR3 protein: CASSQTRGVETQYF
CDR3 DNA: TGCGCCAGCAGCCAAACCAGGGGGGTAGAGACCCAGTACTTC

clone size: -
D gene: TRBD2
V gene: TRBV6-5
J gene: TRBJ2-1
CDR3 protein: CASSYGTSGGYNEQFF
CDR3 DNA: TGTGCCAGCAGTTATGGGACTAGCGGGGGATACAATGAGCAGTTCTTC

clone size: -
D gene: -
V gene: TRBV5-1
J gene: TRBJ2-1
CDR3 protein: CASSLGGLINEQFF
CDR3 DNA: TGCGCCAGCAGCTTGGGGGGTTTGATAAATGAGCAGTTCTTC

clone size: -
D gene: -
V gene: TRBV28
J gene: TRBJ1-5
CDR3 protein: CASNGVARQPQHF
CDR3 DNA: TGTGCCAGCAACGGGGTGGCTCGGCAGCCCCAGCATTTT

clone size: -
D gene: -
V gene: TRBV30
J gene: TRBJ1-3
CDR3 protein: CAWTDGPSGNTIYF
CDR3 DNA: TGTGCCTGGACAGACGGACCCTCTGGAAACACCATATATTTT

clone size: -
D gene: -
V gene: TRBV30
J gene: TRBJ1-5
CDR3 protein: CAWSVGASNQPQHF
CDR3 DNA: TGTGCCTGGAGTGTGGGGGCGAGCAATCAGCCCCAGCATTTT

clone size: -
D gene: -
V gene: TRBV9
J gene: TRBJ1-1
CDR3 protein: CASSVGSGMNTEAFF
CDR3 DNA: TGTGCCAGCAGCGTAGGGTCAGGGATGAACACTGAAGCTTTCTTT

clone size: -
D gene: TRBD2
V gene: TRBV28
J gene: TRBJ2-2
CDR3 protein: CASSLHLAGVKTGELFF
CDR3 DNA: TGTGCCAGCAGTTTGCACCTAGCGGGAGTAAAGACCGGGGAGCTGTTTTTT

clone size: -
D gene: -
V gene: TRBV10-3
J gene: TRBJ2-3
CDR3 protein: CAIRTGRDTQYF
CDR3 DNA: TGTGCCATCAGGACAGGGAGGGATACGCAGTATTTT

clone size: -
D gene: -
V gene: TRBV27
J gene: TRBJ1-2
CDR3 protein: CASSSKQGYNYGYTF
CDR3 DNA: TGTGCCAGCAGTTCCAAACAGGGCTATAACTATGGCTACACCTTC

clone size: -
D gene: -
V gene: TRBV18
J gene: TRBJ2-7
CDR3 protein: CASSPQSNSYEQYF
CDR3 DNA: TGTGCCAGCTCACCTCAGTCAAACTCCTACGAGCAGTACTTC

clone size: -
D gene: -
V gene: TRBV27
J gene: TRBJ2-7
CDR3 protein: CASSFWGSSYEQYF
CDR3 DNA: TGTGCCAGCAGTTTTTGGGGGTCCTCCTACGAGCAGTACTTC

clone size: -
D gene: -
V gene: TRBV6-5
J gene: TRBJ2-7
CDR3 protein: CASRQTGPNEQYF
CDR3 DNA: TGTGCCAGCAGGCAGACAGGTCCCAACGAGCAGTACTTC

clone size: -
D gene: -
V gene: TRBV27
J gene: TRBJ2-3
CDR3 protein: CASSLWAANTDTQYF
CDR3 DNA: TGTGCCAGCAGTTTATGGGCAGCCAACACAGATACGCAGTATTTT

clone size: -
D gene: TRBD1
V gene: TRBV5-1
J gene: TRBJ2-5
CDR3 protein: CASSPRTGAPQETQYF
CDR3 DNA: TGCGCCAGCAGCCCCCGGACAGGAGCGCCCCAAGAGACCCAGTACTTC

clone size: -
D gene: -
V gene: TRBV6-6
J gene: TRBJ1-1
CDR3 protein: CASSYHSEGEAFF
CDR3 DNA: TGTGCCAGCAGTTACCATAGTGAGGGTGAAGCTTTCTTT

clone size: -
D gene: -
V gene: TRBV6-1
J gene: TRBJ2-7
CDR3 protein: CASSESSYEQYF
CDR3 DNA: TGTGCCAGCAGTGAAAGCTCCTACGAGCAGTACTTC

clone size: -
D gene: -
V gene: TRBV6-5
J gene: TRBJ2-5
CDR3 protein: CASSQSFTSLETQYF
CDR3 DNA: TGTGCCAGCAGTCAATCTTTTACTAGCCTGGAGACCCAGTACTTC

clone size: -
D gene: -
V gene: TRBV11-3
J gene: TRBJ2-3
CDR3 protein: CASSWSSATDTQYF
CDR3 DNA: TGTGCCAGCAGCTGGTCTAGCGCCACAGATACGCAGTATTTT

clone size: -
D gene: TRBD1
V gene: TRBV30
J gene: TRBJ1-2
CDR3 protein: CAWSVQGAYGYTF
CDR3 DNA: TGTGCCTGGAGTGTACAGGGGGCGTATGGCTACACCTTC

clone size: -
D gene: TRBD1
V gene: TRBV2
J gene: TRBJ2-2
CDR3 protein: CASRRQGPGTGELFF
CDR3 DNA: TGTGCCAGCAGAAGACAGGGGCCGGGCACCGGGGAGCTGTTTTTT

clone size: -
D gene: TRBD1
V gene: TRBV18
J gene: TRBJ2-3
CDR3 protein: CASSRRQGAQDTQYF
CDR3 DNA: TGTGCCAGCTCGAGAAGACAGGGGGCGCAAGATACGCAGTATTTT

clone size: -
D gene: TRBD2
V gene: TRBV4-2
J gene: TRBJ2-5
CDR3 protein: CASSQGLAGGLNRETQYF
CDR3 DNA: TGTGCCAGCAGCCAAGGACTAGCGGGAGGGCTAAACCGAGAGACCCAGTACTTC

clone size: -
D gene: TRBD2
V gene: TRBV19
J gene: TRBJ2-1
CDR3 protein: CASSAGTSGVNEQFF
CDR3 DNA: TGTGCCAGTAGTGCCGGGACTAGCGGGGTCAATGAGCAGTTCTTC

clone size: once
D gene: -
V gene: TRBV5-1
J gene: TRBJ2-5
CDR3 protein: CASSLAVQHQETQYF
CDR3 DNA: TGCGCCAGCAGCTTGGCGGTACAGCACCAAGAGACCCAGTACTTC

clone size: -
D gene: TRBD1
V gene: TRBV29-1
J gene: TRBJ2-7
CDR3 protein: CSVEVTGDGGYEQYF
CDR3 DNA: TGCAGCGTTGAGGTGACAGGGGATGGGGGATACGAGCAGTACTTC

clone size: -
D gene: -
V gene: TRBV4-3
J gene: TRBJ2-1
CDR3 protein: CASSQVWAHNEQFF
CDR3 DNA: TGCGCCAGCAGCCAAGTCTGGGCCCACAATGAGCAGTTCTTC

clone size: -
D gene: TRBD2
V gene: TRBV27
J gene: TRBJ2-1
CDR3 protein: CASSLLAGGNEQFF
CDR3 DNA: TGTGCCAGCAGTTTACTAGCGGGGGGCAATGAGCAGTTCTTC

clone size: -
D gene: TRBD2
V gene: TRBV7-2
J gene: TRBJ2-3
CDR3 protein: CASGKRGGLTDTQYF
CDR3 DNA: TGTGCCAGCGGCAAGCGGGGGGGCCTTACAGATACGCAGTATTTT

clone size: -
D gene: TRBD1
V gene: TRBV28
J gene: TRBJ1-2
CDR3 protein: CASSLTGNYGYTF
CDR3 DNA: TGTGCCAGCAGTTTGACAGGGAACTATGGCTACACCTTC

clone size: -
D gene: TRBD1
V gene: TRBV19
J gene: TRBJ1-1
CDR3 protein: CASRTGGNTEAFF
CDR3 DNA: TGTGCCAGCCGGACAGGGGGTAACACTGAAGCTTTCTTT

clone size: -
D gene: TRBD2
V gene: TRBV7-2
J gene: TRBJ2-5
CDR3 protein: CASSLLPGGETQYF
CDR3 DNA: TGTGCCAGCAGCCTACTACCGGGAGGAGAGACCCAGTACTTC

clone size: -
D gene: -
V gene: TRBV4-3
J gene: TRBJ1-2
CDR3 protein: CASSQDTNYGYTF
CDR3 DNA: TGCGCCAGCAGCCAAGACACTAACTATGGCTACACCTTC

clone size: -
D gene: -
V gene: TRBV27
J gene: TRBJ1-5
CDR3 protein: CASSLTGHQPQHF
CDR3 DNA: TGTGCCAGCAGTTTGACAGGTCATCAGCCCCAGCATTTT

clone size: -
D gene: -
V gene: TRBV18
J gene: TRBJ2-3
CDR3 protein: CASSPLWLGDTQYF
CDR3 DNA: TGTGCCAGCTCACCACTCTGGTTGGGAGATACGCAGTATTTT

clone size: -
D gene: -
V gene: TRBV5-1
J gene: TRBJ2-7
CDR3 protein: CASSLVAGSSYEQYF
CDR3 DNA: TGCGCCAGCAGCTTGGTTGCAGGGAGCTCCTACGAGCAGTACTTC

clone size: -
D gene: TRBD2
V gene: TRBV5-1
J gene: TRBJ2-7
CDR3 protein: CASSPGGTYEQYF
CDR3 DNA: TGCGCCAGCAGCCCGGGGGGGACCTACGAGCAGTACTTC

clone size: once
D gene: -
V gene: TRBV21-1
J gene: TRBJ2-6
CDR3 protein: CASSGSGRAVGSLSGANVLTF
CDR3 DNA: TGTGCCAGCAGCGGTAGCGGGAGGGCCGTGGGGTCTTTATCTGGGGCCAACGTCCTGACTTTC

clone size: few
D gene: TRBD1
V gene: TRBV27
J gene: TRBJ2-7
CDR3 protein: CASSWDSSYEQYF
CDR3 DNA: TGTGCCAGCAGTTGGGACAGCTCCTACGAGCAGTACTTC

clone size: -
D gene: TRBD1
V gene: TRBV9
J gene: TRBJ1-2
CDR3 protein: CASSVGTGMGYGYTF
CDR3 DNA: TGTGCCAGCAGCGTAGGGACAGGGATGGGCTATGGCTACACCTTC

clone size: -
D gene: -
V gene: TRBV27
J gene: TRBJ1-2
CDR3 protein: CASSTLRVNYGYTF
CDR3 DNA: TGTGCCAGCAGTACCCTCAGAGTAAACTATGGCTACACCTTC

clone size: few
D gene: -
V gene: TRBV28
J gene: TRBJ1-1
CDR3 protein: CASYDSHEAFF
CDR3 DNA: TGTGCCAGCTACGACAGTCATGAAGCTTTCTTT

clone size: -
D gene: TRBD2
V gene: TRBV29-1
J gene: TRBJ2-2
CDR3 protein: CSVESSGRLTGELFF
CDR3 DNA: TGCAGCGTTGAATCTAGCGGGAGGTTAACCGGGGAGCTGTTTTTT

clone size: -
D gene: TRBD2
V gene: TRBV6-6
J gene: TRBJ2-1
CDR3 protein: CASSFDSGGAYNEQFF
CDR3 DNA: TGTGCCAGCAGTTTCGATAGCGGGGGGGCCTACAATGAGCAGTTCTTC

clone size: -
D gene: -
V gene: TRBV7-2
J gene: TRBJ2-7
CDR3 protein: CASSPTILEQYF
CDR3 DNA: TGTGCCAGCAGCCCGACGATACTTGAACAGTACTTC